Below are 20 T cell receptor beta chains sequenced from a single sample in a study of T cells in Graves' hyperthyroidism and ophthalmopathy. Researchers took RNA transcripts and amplified the TCR beta CDR3 regions from them. Carried out on the TCR CDR3, a first-round RT-PCR used the HTBI primer set. TCRdb reprocessed the multiplex PCR reads via MiXCR and lists one record per CDR3 protein. Of some 420,000 distinct CDR3 sequences in the sample, roughly 15% were seen once. The sample taken for sequencing was blood. The receptors were sampled from a woman aged 18-29 years with Graves' hyperthyroidism.

This clonotype appeared many times. The rearrangement uses TRBV3-1 and TRBJ1-1; 7 bases line up with TRBD1. V trimming: 4 bases; J trimming: 1 base; junction bases outside the gene matches: 6. The germline V gene has CDR1 LGHDT and CDR2 YNNKEL (reference sequence). There are 15 residues in the CDR3. Here the CDR3 reads CASSPTGTANTEAFF. Written as DNA, the CDR3 is TGTGCCAGCAGCCCGACCGGGACAGCGAACACTGAAGCTTTCTTT.

This clonotype was seen only a few times. V is TRBV6-1 and J is TRBJ2-2; TRBD2 is a possible D gene (5 bases). The germline gives CDR1 MNHNS, CDR2 SASEGT. The CDR3 sequence is 13 residues long. Trimming took 6 bases from V and 6 from J, leaving 11 bases between them. The CDR3: CASSIGAAGELFF. In DNA, the CDR3 is TGTGCCAGCAGCATCGGAGCGGCCGGGGAGCTGTTTTTT.

This clonotype was seen a handful of times. This sequence may be a read error, since a much larger clone differs from it by one base. The genes are TRBV7-6 and TRBJ2-2, with D uncertain. Germline lookup yields CDR1 SGHVS and CDR2 FNYEAQ. There are 13 residues in the CDR3. The V end lost 1 base, the J end lost 5 bases, and 5 bases lay between the germline ends. The CDR3 loop is CASSLGETGELFF. CDR3 DNA: TGTGCCAGCAGCTTAGGGGAAACCGGGGAGCTGTTTTTT.

The count of this clonotype is one. The chain recombines TRBV9 with TRBJ2-3; either TRBD1 or TRBD2 may fit D (5 bases each). Germline V CDR1 and CDR2: SGDLS, YYNGEE. This CDR3 comprises 14 residues. The ends were cut back, 5 bases at V and 9 bases at J, with 19 bases in the middle. Here the CDR3 reads CASSAGTADNTQYF. Here the CDR3 DNA reads TGTGCCAGCAGTGCCGGGACCGCCGATAACACGCAGTATTTT.

The chain has TRBV6-1 and TRBJ1-5; 11 bases are shared with TRBD1. The V gene end was trimmed by 4 bases and the J gene end by 4 bases; junction bases not matched to a gene: 15. The CDR3 is 19 residues long. The germline gives CDR1 MNHNS, CDR2 SASEGT. This CDR3 reads CASSGRDRGTLLGNQPQHF. CDR3 bases: TGTGCCAGCAGTGGACGGGACAGGGGGACCTTGTTGGGAAATCAGCCCCAGCATTTT.

V gene TRBV6-1 combines with J gene TRBJ2-2; 13 bases align to TRBD2. CDR1 is MNHNS, CDR2 SASEGT, per germline. V shed 5 bases, J shed 7 bases, and the junction held 13 bases outside the gene matches. The CDR3 has 18 residues. CDR3 coding DNA: TGTGCCAGCAGTTTCCTCCCCCGGACTAGCGGGAGTGTCGGGGAGCTGTTTTTT. Its translation: CASSFLPRTSGSVGELFF.

This clonotype was counted a few times. This chain uses TRBV9 with TRBJ1-2, with D hard to call. The length of the CDR3 is 13 residues. Germline assignment: CDR1 SGDLS and CDR2 YYNGEE. With 0 bases removed from V and 4 bases from J, the gap between germline ends came to 7 bases. In DNA form, the CDR3 reads TGTGCCAGCAGCGTAGCTAACAGCTATGGCTACACCTTC. This gives the protein CASSVANSYGYTF.

This clonotype turned up a few times. This chain uses TRBV7-8 with TRBJ2-7; 7 bases agree with TRBD1. Germline loops: CDR1 SGHVS, CDR2 FQNEAQ. The CDR3 spans 13 residues. The V segment lost 4 bases and the J segment 6 bases; nucleotides outside the gene matches: 6. CDR3 protein: CASSSGQLAEQYF. DNA of the CDR3: TGTGCCAGCAGCTCGGGACAGCTCGCCGAGCAGTACTTC.

A remark on this clonotype: A much bigger clone sits one base away, suggesting this may be a read error. The V gene is TRBV4-1, the J gene TRBJ1-2; TRBD1 agrees at 8 bases. V was clipped by 2 bases and J by 4 bases; unmatched bases: 6. This CDR3 has 15 residues. Germline assignment: CDR1 MGHRA and CDR2 YSYEKL. CDR3 sequence: CASSQPGTGSYGYTF. CDR3 bases: TGCGCCAGCAGCCAACCCGGGACAGGAAGCTATGGCTACACCTTC.

Concerning this clonotype itself: A junction end diverges from the germline sequence, so it may reflect a read error. V is TRBV9 and J is TRBJ2-3; 8 bases agree with TRBD2. CDR1 and CDR2 (germline): SGDLS, YYNGEE. This CDR3 is built from 15 residues. The CDR3 sequence: CASSVTLAGTDTQYF. In DNA, the CDR3 is TGTGCCAGCAGCGTAACCCTAGCGGGCACGGATACGCAGTATTTT.

V usage is TRBV5-6 and J usage is TRBJ2-5; a possible D gene is TRBD2 (7 bases). The V end lost 4 bases, the J end lost 4 bases, and 20 bases lay between the germline ends. The V gene's germline CDR1 is SGHDT and CDR2 YYEEEE. The CDR3 runs to 16 residues. The DNA for the CDR3 is TGTGCCAGCAGCCATATAACCGGGGGGCCGGTAGAGACCCAGTACTTC. It yields the protein CASSHITGGPVETQYF.

As to this clonotype: A read error is possible here, since a much larger clone lies one base away. The V and J genes are TRBV30 and TRBJ2-5; D may be TRBD1 (5 bases). Trimming removed 4 bases at V and 5 bases at J, with 17 bases between. The V gene's germline CDR1 is GTSNPN and CDR2 SVGIG (reference sequence). CDR3 length: 14 residues. The CDR3 nucleotides read TGTGCCTGGATTAAAGCAGGGCTTGGCGAGACCCAGTACTTC. Amino acid sequence: CAWIKAGLGETQYF.

There are a few counts of this clonotype. V gene TRBV12-3 or TRBV12-4 combines with J gene TRBJ2-2; tentatively, D is TRBD2 (5 bases). The CDR3 consists of 16 residues. V gave up 7 bases and J gave up 1 base, with 16 bases separating them. CDR3 DNA sequence: TGTGCCAGCACCCCGCTCCGAGGGTTGAACACCGGGGAGCTGTTTTTT. It translates to CASTPLRGLNTGELFF.

The chain links TRBV19 to TRBJ2-2; 7 bases are shared with TRBD1. Trimming cost V 4 bases and J 3 bases; bases outside gene matches: 8. Germline V gives CDR1 LNHDA, CDR2 SQIVND (reference sequence). The CDR3 contains 16 residues. The chain's CDR3 is CASSRHETGYTGELFF. In DNA form, the CDR3 reads TGTGCCAGTAGTAGACACGAGACAGGGTACACCGGGGAGCTGTTTTTT.

This clonotype was seen only a few times. V is TRBV28 and J is TRBJ1-2; 8 nucleotides line up with TRBD1. This CDR3 is 14 amino acids long. V shed 5 bases and J 3 bases; nucleotides not matched to a gene: 5. Germline V gene sequence: CDR1 MDHEN, CDR2 SYDVKM. Written as DNA, the CDR3 is TGTGCCAGCAGTGGGACAGGCAGGTACTATGGCTACACCTTC. It encodes CASSGTGRYYGYTF.

The rearrangement joins TRBV7-9 to TRBJ1-2, with a possible D match to TRBD1 (6 bases). Germline assignment: CDR1 SEHNR and CDR2 FQNEAQ (reference sequence). V lost 6 bases and J 0 bases, leaving 17 bases between the germline ends. CDR3 length: 16 amino acids. The DNA for the CDR3 is TGTGCCAGCAGTAGGGGGGGGTTTTCAGCTAACTATGGCTACACCTTC. Protein: CASSRGGFSANYGYTF.

This clonotype turned up a few times. The J gene is TRBJ2-1, the V gene TRBV5-4; D possibly corresponds to TRBD2 (5 bases). V lost 4 bases and J 4 bases, leaving 15 bases between the germline ends. Germline V lookup: CDR1 SGHNT, CDR2 YYREEE (reference sequence). This CDR3 has 15 residues. The CDR3 nucleotides are TGTGCCAGCAGCCCGGGGATTGAGGTGTACAATGAGCAGTTCTTC. This translates into CASSPGIEVYNEQFF.

This clonotype was seen many times. The chain has TRBV2 and TRBJ1-2; 8 bases match TRBD1. V lost 7 bases and J lost 2; bases outside the gene matches: 3. Germline V gene lookup returns CDR1 SNHLY and CDR2 FYNNEI. This CDR3 is 13 amino acids long. CDR3 residues: CASKGQANYGYTF. The CDR3 nucleotides are TGTGCCAGCAAGGGACAGGCAAACTATGGCTACACCTTC.

Points on this clonotype: This sequence may be a read error, since a much larger clone differs from it by one base. The chain joins TRBV5-1 to TRBJ1-1, with TRBD1 as a possible D gene (5 bases). CDR1 and CDR2 from the germline V gene are SGHRS and YFSETQ. Between the trimmed V and J ends, which lost 2 bases and 4 bases, there was a span of 15 bases. This CDR3 contains 15 residues. The CDR3 region is CASSLSRELSTEAFF. CDR3 bases: TGCGCCAGCAGCTTAAGCAGGGAACTCAGCACTGAAGCTTTCTTT.

This clonotype was detected ten times or more. V usage is TRBV12-3 or TRBV12-4 and J usage is TRBJ1-5; 8 nucleotides agree with TRBD1. Trimming took 6 bases from V and 5 from J; bases not matched to a gene: 6. CDR3 length equals 14 residues. The CDR3 DNA sequence: TGTGCCAGCAGCTACGGACAGGGCTATCAGCCCCAGCATTTT. It codes for CASSYGQGYQPQHF.